A selection of T cell receptor beta chains follows, all from one sample in a study of CD8 T cells in ankylosing spondylitis. TCRdb itself ran the 5' RACE reads through MiXCR, one entry per CDR3 protein. The table shows about 340,000 distinct CDR3 sequences, with about 20% occurring only once. The source material was blood, either unsorted or a sorted T cell fraction (not recorded which). Every receptor here comes from a male donor with ankylosing spondylitis or in good health (not recorded which). Each CDR3 is given with its conserved first and last residue. Each record gives: CDR3 protein, J gene, V gene.

CDR3 protein: CASSPNGDTQYF
J gene: TRBJ2-3
V gene: TRBV9

CDR3 protein: CASSQDAEFYSYEQYF
J gene: TRBJ2-7
V gene: TRBV3-1

CDR3 protein: CASSEALGNEQFF
J gene: TRBJ2-1
V gene: TRBV10-2

CDR3 protein: CASRGLAALTQYF
J gene: TRBJ2-7
V gene: TRBV7-2

CDR3 protein: CASMQAGFLYNEQFF
J gene: TRBJ2-1
V gene: TRBV19

CDR3 protein: CSAGDLDTQYF
J gene: TRBJ2-3
V gene: TRBV20-1

CDR3 protein: CASSQDGGTNYEQYF
J gene: TRBJ2-7
V gene: TRBV3-1

CDR3 protein: CASTGTPLQHADTQYF
J gene: TRBJ2-3
V gene: TRBV12-3/TRBV12-4

CDR3 protein: CASSPRTSGSYEQYF
J gene: TRBJ2-7
V gene: TRBV18

CDR3 protein: CASSTSGGGRITDTQYF
J gene: TRBJ2-3
V gene: TRBV12-3/TRBV12-4

CDR3 protein: CASSEPSSYEQYF
J gene: TRBJ2-7
V gene: TRBV2

CDR3 protein: CASSLRGVTQETQYF
J gene: TRBJ2-5
V gene: TRBV11-3

CDR3 protein: CASSSVFSGANVLTF
J gene: TRBJ2-6
V gene: TRBV5-4

CDR3 protein: CASSSAGLARNEQFF
J gene: TRBJ2-1
V gene: TRBV12-3/TRBV12-4

CDR3 protein: CASSISRDLNTGELFF
J gene: TRBJ2-2
V gene: TRBV12-3/TRBV12-4

CDR3 protein: CASSLAQVEAFF
J gene: TRBJ1-1
V gene: TRBV12-3/TRBV12-4

CDR3 protein: CSARPWDSYNEQFF
J gene: TRBJ2-1
V gene: TRBV20-1

CDR3 protein: CSASPFGLARKTQYF
J gene: TRBJ2-5
V gene: TRBV20-1

CDR3 protein: CATSSSGGAYNEQFF
J gene: TRBJ2-1
V gene: TRBV15

CDR3 protein: CASSFHLGTEAFF
J gene: TRBJ1-1
V gene: TRBV11-2

CDR3 protein: CASSERAGPYNEQFF
J gene: TRBJ2-1
V gene: TRBV2

CDR3 protein: CASSPTSPGANVLTF
J gene: TRBJ2-6
V gene: TRBV3-1

CDR3 protein: CSARDLAGVEYNEQFF
J gene: TRBJ2-1
V gene: TRBV20-1

CDR3 protein: CATSTRPNEQYF
J gene: TRBJ2-7
V gene: TRBV15

CDR3 protein: CASSLEGVTDYEQYF
J gene: TRBJ2-7
V gene: TRBV5-1

CDR3 protein: CASSLGVVADTQYF
J gene: TRBJ2-3
V gene: TRBV27

CDR3 protein: CASSGRGQETEAFF
J gene: TRBJ1-1
V gene: TRBV2

CDR3 protein: CASSVVRGGELGAGLDTQYF
J gene: TRBJ2-3
V gene: TRBV9

CDR3 protein: CSARSLNTGELFF
J gene: TRBJ2-2
V gene: TRBV20-1

CDR3 protein: CASSFNSANTEAFF
J gene: TRBJ1-1
V gene: TRBV11-1

CDR3 protein: CASSQVGSGGWTDTQYF
J gene: TRBJ2-3
V gene: TRBV4-1

CDR3 protein: CASSSGGSSGANVLTF
J gene: TRBJ2-6
V gene: TRBV7-8

CDR3 protein: CASSLRQGGSDYGYTF
J gene: TRBJ1-2
V gene: TRBV11-2

CDR3 protein: CSAPTGVRYTF
J gene: TRBJ1-2
V gene: TRBV29-1

CDR3 protein: CASSQDRGGSSYEQYF
J gene: TRBJ2-7
V gene: TRBV4-1

CDR3 protein: CASSKIHNEQFF
J gene: TRBJ2-1
V gene: TRBV7-6

CDR3 protein: CASSESSPPYEQYF
J gene: TRBJ2-7
V gene: TRBV25-1

CDR3 protein: CASSGFANEKLFF
J gene: TRBJ1-4
V gene: TRBV6-1

CDR3 protein: CASSSDSSYEQYF
J gene: TRBJ2-7
V gene: TRBV5-1

CDR3 protein: CASSSTSGESYEQYF
J gene: TRBJ2-7
V gene: TRBV13

CDR3 protein: CASSLGSDPYEQYF
J gene: TRBJ2-7
V gene: TRBV28

CDR3 protein: CASRGWGANVLTF
J gene: TRBJ2-6
V gene: TRBV27

CDR3 protein: CASSRTSGVSYNEQFF
J gene: TRBJ2-1
V gene: TRBV10-1

CDR3 protein: CASSLGGAEDTQYF
J gene: TRBJ2-3
V gene: TRBV5-6

CDR3 protein: CATSRRDSTDTQYF
J gene: TRBJ2-3
V gene: TRBV15

CDR3 protein: CASSQVGGAMETQYF
J gene: TRBJ2-5
V gene: TRBV4-1

CDR3 protein: CASSFPTQRPNTGELFF
J gene: TRBJ2-2
V gene: TRBV7-9

CDR3 protein: CAISEGVATEAFF
J gene: TRBJ1-1
V gene: TRBV10-3

CDR3 protein: CATSDTDGYQETQYF
J gene: TRBJ2-5
V gene: TRBV24-1